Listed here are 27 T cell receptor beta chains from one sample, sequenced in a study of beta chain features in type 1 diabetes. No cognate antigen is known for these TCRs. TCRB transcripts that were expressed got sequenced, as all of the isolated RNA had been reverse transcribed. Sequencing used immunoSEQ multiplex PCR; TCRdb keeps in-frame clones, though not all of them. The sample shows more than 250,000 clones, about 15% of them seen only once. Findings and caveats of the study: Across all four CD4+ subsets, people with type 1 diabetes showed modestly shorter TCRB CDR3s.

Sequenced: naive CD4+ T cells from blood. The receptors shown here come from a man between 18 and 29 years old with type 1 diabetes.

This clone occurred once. The CDR3 here is CASSFAASGNEQFF. The DNA of the CDR3 is TGCGCCAGCAGCTTTGCGGCTAGCGGCAATGAGCAGTTCTTC. The chain has TRBV5-1 and TRBJ2-1, with TRBD2 matching 7 bases. Trimming removed 2 bases from V and 6 bases from J; junction bases left unmatched: 5. CDR3 length: 14 residues. CDR1 SGHRS and CDR2 YFSETQ come from the germline V gene.

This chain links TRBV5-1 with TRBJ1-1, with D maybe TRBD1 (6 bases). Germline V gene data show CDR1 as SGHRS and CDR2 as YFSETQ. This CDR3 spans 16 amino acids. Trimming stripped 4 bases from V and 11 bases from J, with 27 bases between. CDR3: CASSPRLARDKECAFF. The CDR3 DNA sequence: TGCGCCAGCAGCCCACGACTCGCTAGGGACAAGGAGTGCGCTTTCTTT.

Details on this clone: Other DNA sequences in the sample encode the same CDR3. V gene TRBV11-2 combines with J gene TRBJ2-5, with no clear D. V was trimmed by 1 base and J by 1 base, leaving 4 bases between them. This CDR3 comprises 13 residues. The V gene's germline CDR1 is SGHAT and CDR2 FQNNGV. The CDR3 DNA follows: TGTGCCAGCAGCTTAGGCGCCCAAGAGACCCAGTACTTC. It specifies CASSLGAQETQYF.

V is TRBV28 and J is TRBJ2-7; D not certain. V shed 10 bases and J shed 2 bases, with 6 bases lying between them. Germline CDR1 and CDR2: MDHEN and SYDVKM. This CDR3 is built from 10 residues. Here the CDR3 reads CATSAYEQYF. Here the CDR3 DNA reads TGTGCCACCTCCGCCTACGAGCAGTACTTC.

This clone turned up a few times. The CDR3 region is CASSPQTGGNEQYF. The CDR3 bases are TGTGCCAGCAGCCCCCAGACAGGGGGGAACGAGCAGTACTTC. This sequence joins TRBV28 and TRBJ2-7; TRBD1 matches at 9 bases. Germline trimming cut 6 bases from V and 5 bases from J; bases unmatched to any gene: 8. This CDR3 comprises 14 residues. Germline CDR1 and CDR2: MDHEN and SYDVKM.

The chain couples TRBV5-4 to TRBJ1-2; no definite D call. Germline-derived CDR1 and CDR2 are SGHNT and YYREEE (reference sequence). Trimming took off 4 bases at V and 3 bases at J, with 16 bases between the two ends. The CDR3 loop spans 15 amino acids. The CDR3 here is CASSLSSTFDYGYTF. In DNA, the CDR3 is TGTGCCAGCAGCCTCTCATCGACTTTTGACTATGGCTACACCTTC. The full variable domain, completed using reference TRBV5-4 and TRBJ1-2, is ETGVTQSPTHLIKTRGQQVTLRCSSQSGHNTVSWYQQALGQGPQFIFQYYREEENGRGNFPPRFSGLQFPNYSSELNVNALELDDSALYLCASSLSSTFDYGYTFGSGTRLTVV.

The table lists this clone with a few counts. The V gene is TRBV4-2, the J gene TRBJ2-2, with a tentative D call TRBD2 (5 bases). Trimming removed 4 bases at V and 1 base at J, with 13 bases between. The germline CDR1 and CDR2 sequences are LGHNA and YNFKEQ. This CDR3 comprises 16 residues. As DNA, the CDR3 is TGTGCCAGCAGCCCCCGGCAGCGGAGGAACACCGGGGAGCTGTTTTTT. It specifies CASSPRQRRNTGELFF.

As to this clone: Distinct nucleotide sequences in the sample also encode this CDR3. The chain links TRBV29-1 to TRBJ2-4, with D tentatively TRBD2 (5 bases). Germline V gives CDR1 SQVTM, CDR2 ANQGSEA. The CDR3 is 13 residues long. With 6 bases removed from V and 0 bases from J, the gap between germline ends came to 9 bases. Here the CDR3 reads CSVGLLAKNIQYF. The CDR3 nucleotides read TGCAGCGTCGGACTCCTAGCCAAAAACATTCAGTACTTC. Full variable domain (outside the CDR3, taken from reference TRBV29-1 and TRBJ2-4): SAVISQKPSRDICQRGTSLTIQCQVDSQVTMMFWYRQQPGQSLTLIATANQGSEATYESGFVIDKFPISRPNLTFSTLTVSNMSPEDSSIYLCSVGLLAKNIQYFGAGTRLSVL.

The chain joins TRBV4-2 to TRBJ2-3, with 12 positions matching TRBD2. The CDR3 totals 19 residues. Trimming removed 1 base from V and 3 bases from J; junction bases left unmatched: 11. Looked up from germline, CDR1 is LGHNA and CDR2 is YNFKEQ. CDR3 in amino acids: CASSQGLAGDVGSTDTQYF. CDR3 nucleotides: TGTGCCAGCAGCCAAGGACTAGCGGGAGACGTAGGATCGACAGATACGCAGTATTTT.

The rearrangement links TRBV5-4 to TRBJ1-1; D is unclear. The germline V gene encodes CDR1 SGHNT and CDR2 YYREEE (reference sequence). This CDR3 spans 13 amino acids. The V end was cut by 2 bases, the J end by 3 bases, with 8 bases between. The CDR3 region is CASSFGRDTEAFF. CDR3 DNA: TGTGCCAGCAGCTTTGGGCGGGACACTGAAGCTTTCTTT.

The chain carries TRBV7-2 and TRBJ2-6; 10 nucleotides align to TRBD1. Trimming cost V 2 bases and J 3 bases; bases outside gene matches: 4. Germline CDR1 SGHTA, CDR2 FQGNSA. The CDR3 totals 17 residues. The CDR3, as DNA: TGTGCCAGCAGCTTAAGGACAGGGGGAGGTGGGGCCAACGTCCTGACTTTC. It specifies CASSLRTGGGGANVLTF.

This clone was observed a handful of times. This chain's CDR3 is CAWSAGTGNNSPLHF. In DNA form, the CDR3 reads TGTGCCTGGAGCGCCGGGACAGGGAATAATTCACCCCTCCACTTT. The chain recombines TRBV30 with TRBJ1-6, with 9 bases fitting TRBD1. Germline lookup yields CDR1 GTSNPN and CDR2 SVGIG (reference sequence). This CDR3 comprises 15 residues. J lost 5 bases, V lost 3 bases, and 5 bases had no gene match.

CDR3 nucleotide sequence: TGTGCCAGCAGCGTGGGAGGGTCTGTCTACGAGCAGTACTTC. Encoded protein: CASSVGGSVYEQYF. The chain employs TRBV9 and TRBJ2-7; the match to TRBD2 covers 7 bases. This CDR3 has 14 residues. V was pared by 2 bases and J by 3 bases, with 5 bases of the junction left unmatched. The germline V gene encodes CDR1 SGDLS and CDR2 YYNGEE.

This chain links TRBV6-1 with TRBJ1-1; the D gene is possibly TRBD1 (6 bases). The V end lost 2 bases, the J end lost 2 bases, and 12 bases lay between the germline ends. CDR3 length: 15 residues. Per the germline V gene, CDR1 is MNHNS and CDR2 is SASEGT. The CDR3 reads CASSEQHRANTEAFF. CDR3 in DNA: TGTGCCAGCAGTGAACAACACAGGGCTAACACTGAAGCTTTCTTT.

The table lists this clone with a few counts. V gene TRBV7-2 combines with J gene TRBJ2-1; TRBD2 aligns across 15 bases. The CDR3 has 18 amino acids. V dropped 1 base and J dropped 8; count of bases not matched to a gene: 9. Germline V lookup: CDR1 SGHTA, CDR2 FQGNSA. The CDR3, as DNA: TGTGCCAGCAGCTTAGAAACGGGACTAGCGGGAGGTGGGGATGAGCAGTTCTTC. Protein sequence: CASSLETGLAGGGDEQFF.

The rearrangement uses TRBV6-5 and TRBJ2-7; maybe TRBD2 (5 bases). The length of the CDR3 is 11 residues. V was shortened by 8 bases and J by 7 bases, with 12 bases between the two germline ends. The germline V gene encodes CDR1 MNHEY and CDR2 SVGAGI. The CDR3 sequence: CASGRAWEQYF. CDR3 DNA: TGTGCCAGCGGGCGGGCTTGGGAGCAGTACTTC.

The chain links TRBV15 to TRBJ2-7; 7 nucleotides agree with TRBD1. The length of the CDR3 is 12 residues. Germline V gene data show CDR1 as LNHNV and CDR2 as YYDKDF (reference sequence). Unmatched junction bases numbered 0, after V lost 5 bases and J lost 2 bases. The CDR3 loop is CATSQGAYEQYF. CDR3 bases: TGTGCCACCAGCCAGGGGGCCTACGAGCAGTACTTC.

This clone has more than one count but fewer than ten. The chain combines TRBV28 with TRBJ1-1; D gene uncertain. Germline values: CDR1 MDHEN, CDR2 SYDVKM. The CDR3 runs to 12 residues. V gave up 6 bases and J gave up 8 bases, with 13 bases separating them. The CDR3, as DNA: TGTGCCAGCAGCGACCAACAACAGGAAGCTTTCTTT. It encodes CASSDQQQEAFF. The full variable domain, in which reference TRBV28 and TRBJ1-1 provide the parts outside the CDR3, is DVKVTQSSRYLVKRTGEKVFLECVQDMDHENMFWYRQDPGLGLRLIYFSYDVKMKEKGDIPEGYSVSREKKERFSLILESASTNQTSMYLCASSDQQQEAFFGQGTRLTVV.

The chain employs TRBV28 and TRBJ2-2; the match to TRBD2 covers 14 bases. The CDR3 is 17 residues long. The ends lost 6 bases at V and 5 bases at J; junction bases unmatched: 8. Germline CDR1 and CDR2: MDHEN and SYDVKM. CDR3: CASRNPGTSGRTGELFF. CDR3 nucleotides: TGTGCCAGCAGAAACCCCGGGACTAGCGGGAGAACCGGGGAGCTGTTTTTT.

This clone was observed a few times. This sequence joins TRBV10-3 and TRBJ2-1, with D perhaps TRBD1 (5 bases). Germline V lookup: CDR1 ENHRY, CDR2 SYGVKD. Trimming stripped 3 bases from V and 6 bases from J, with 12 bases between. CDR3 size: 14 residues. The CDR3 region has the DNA TGTGCCATCAGTGATCGGCCCAGGGCCAATGAGCAGTTCTTC. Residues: CAISDRPRANEQFF.

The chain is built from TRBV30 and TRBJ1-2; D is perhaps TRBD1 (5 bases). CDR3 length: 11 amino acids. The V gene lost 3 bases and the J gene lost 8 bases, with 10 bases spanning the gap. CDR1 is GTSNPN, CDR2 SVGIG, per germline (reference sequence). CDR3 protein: CAWRQGGGYTF. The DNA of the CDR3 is TGTGCCTGGAGGCAGGGTGGCGGCTACACCTTC.

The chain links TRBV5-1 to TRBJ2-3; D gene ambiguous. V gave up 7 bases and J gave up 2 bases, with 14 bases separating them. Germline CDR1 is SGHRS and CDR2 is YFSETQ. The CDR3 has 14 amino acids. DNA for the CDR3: TGCGCCAGCTCATCGCCCGGGTACACAGATACGCAGTATTTT. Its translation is CASSSPGYTDTQYF.

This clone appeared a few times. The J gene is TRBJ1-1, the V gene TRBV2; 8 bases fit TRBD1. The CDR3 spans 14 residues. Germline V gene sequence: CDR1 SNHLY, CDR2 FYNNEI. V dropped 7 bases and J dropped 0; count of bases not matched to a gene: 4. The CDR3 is CASTPTGVNTEAFF. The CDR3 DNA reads TGTGCCAGCACCCCGACAGGGGTGAACACTGAAGCTTTCTTT.

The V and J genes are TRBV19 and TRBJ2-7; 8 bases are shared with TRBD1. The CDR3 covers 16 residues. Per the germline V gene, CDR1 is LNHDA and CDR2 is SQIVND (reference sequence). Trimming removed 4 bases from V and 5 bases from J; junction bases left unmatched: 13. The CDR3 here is CASSTLWTGNADEQYF. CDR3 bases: TGTGCCAGTAGTACCCTTTGGACAGGGAATGCGGACGAGCAGTACTTC.

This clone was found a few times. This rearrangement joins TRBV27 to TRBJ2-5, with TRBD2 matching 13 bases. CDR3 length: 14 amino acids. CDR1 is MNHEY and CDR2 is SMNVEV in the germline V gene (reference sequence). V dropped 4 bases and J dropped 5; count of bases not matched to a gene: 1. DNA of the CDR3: TGTGCCAGCAGTTGGACTAGCGGGAGCGAGACCCAGTACTTC. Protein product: CASSWTSGSETQYF.

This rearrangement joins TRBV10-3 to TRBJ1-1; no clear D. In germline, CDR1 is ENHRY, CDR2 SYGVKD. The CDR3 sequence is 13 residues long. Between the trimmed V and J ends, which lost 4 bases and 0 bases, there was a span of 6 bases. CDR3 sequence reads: CAISVAVNTEAFF. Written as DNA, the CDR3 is TGTGCCATCAGTGTTGCGGTGAACACTGAAGCTTTCTTT.

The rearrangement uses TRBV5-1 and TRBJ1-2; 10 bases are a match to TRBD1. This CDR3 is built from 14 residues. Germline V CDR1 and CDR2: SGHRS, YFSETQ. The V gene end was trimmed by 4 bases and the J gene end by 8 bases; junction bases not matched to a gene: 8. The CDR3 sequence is CASSPSDRGRGYTF. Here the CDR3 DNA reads TGCGCCAGCAGCCCATCCGACAGGGGGCGAGGCTACACCTTC. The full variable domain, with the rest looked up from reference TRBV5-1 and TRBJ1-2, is KAGVTQTPRYLIKTRGQQVTLSCSPISGHRSVSWYQQTPGQGLQFLFEYFSETQRNKGNFPGRFSGRQFSNSRSEMNVSTLELGDSALYLCASSPSDRGRGYTFGSGTRLTVV.